The source of this T cell receptor beta chain is a study of cytomegalovirus exposure and HLA in healthy donors. Study details: Of the donors genotyped, about 390 in all, 75% to 85% fell in the Caucasian-associated ancestry cluster.

With 1 base removed from V and 4 bases from J, the gap between germline ends came to 19 bases. The CDR3 is 18 residues long. The germline V gene encodes CDR1 LGHNA and CDR2 YSLEER. The PCR was carried out with 60 Vbeta primers and 13 Jbeta primers. Using immunoSEQ multiplex PCR, the repertoire was profiled, and TCRdb retains in-frame clones only, with some absent. The repertoire has fewer than 250,000 clones, about 89% of them found once; the top ten carry around 1.2%. The sample taken for sequencing was PBMCs. This clonotype was obtained from a man aged 25-40 years in good health and CMV-seronegative. This chain joins TRBV4-3 and TRBJ1-4; D unresolved. The CDR3 loop is CASSQGTDPSRGNEKLFF. CDR3 nucleotides: TGCGCCAGCAGCCAAGGGACCGATCCCTCCCGGGGTAATGAAAAACTGTTTTTT.